The 7 T cell receptor beta chains below come from one sample, sequenced in a study of T cell responses to AZD1222 COVID-19 vaccine. Measured with immunoSEQ multiplex PCR; TCRdb has only the in-frame clones, and not every one. The sample contains tens of thousands of clones, 90% of which appear only once. Sequenced here: peripheral blood, sampled 28 days after the second AZD1222 dose. The receptors shown here come from an adult who received the AZD1222 COVID-19 vaccine.

V usage is TRBV11-3 and J usage is TRBJ1-3; 8 nucleotides match TRBD1. Germline V lookup: CDR1 SGHNT, CDR2 YENEEA. The CDR3 runs 18 residues. Trimming took 4 bases from V and 0 from J; bases not matched to a gene: 11. The CDR3 bases are TGTGCCAGCAGCTCTAGCGACAGGGGTCAGAGCTCTGGAAACACCATATATTTT. It codes for CASSSSDRGQSSGNTIYF.

The gene calls are TRBV7-2 and TRBJ1-6, with unresolved D. This CDR3 is built from 13 residues. V was shortened by 2 bases and J by 7 bases, with 6 bases between the two germline ends. Germline V gene sequence: CDR1 SGHTA, CDR2 FQGNSA. The CDR3 DNA reads as TGTGCCAGCAGCTTAAAAGCGAATTCACCCCTCCACTTT. The encoded protein is CASSLKANSPLHF.

The sample holds one count of this clone. The CDR3 region is CASSQGFGGSGELFF. CDR3 bases: TGTGCCAGCAGCCAAGGATTCGGGGGGTCCGGGGAGCTGTTTTTT. The chain combines TRBV3-1 (or the pseudogene TRBV3-2) with TRBJ2-2; 7 bases line up with TRBD2. Losses at the gene ends were 1 base for V and 6 bases for J; bases not matched to a gene: 5. CDR1 LGHDT and CDR2 YNNKEL come from the germline V gene (reference sequence). CDR3 length: 15 residues.

CDR3 loop: CASSLDGGNTIYF. The CDR3, as DNA: TGTGCCAGCAGCTTAGATGGTGGAAACACCATATATTTT. V gene TRBV7-9 combines with J gene TRBJ1-3; unclear D gene. Germline loops: CDR1 SEHNR, CDR2 FQNEAQ (reference sequence). V was clipped by 1 base and J by 3 bases, with 4 bases between them. CDR3 length equals 13 residues.

CDR3 sequence: CASSQDSRGLVNEQFF. In nucleotides, the CDR3 is TGTGCCAGCAGCCAAGATAGCAGGGGGCTTGTCAATGAGCAGTTCTTC. V and J are TRBV4-2 and TRBJ2-1; 8 bases line up with TRBD1. The CDR3 is 16 residues long. Germline CDR1 and CDR2: LGHNA and YNFKEQ. The V and J ends lost 0 bases and 6 bases, in that order; junction bases with no gene match: 7.

The CDR3 bases are TGTGCCATTACCCCCAGGGGACACTACGAGCAGTACTTC. Its protein is CAITPRGHYEQYF. J is TRBJ2-7 and V is TRBV2, with D possibly matching TRBD1 (6 bases). The ends were cut back, 10 bases at V and 3 bases at J, with 16 bases in the middle. Per germline, CDR1 SNHLY and CDR2 FYNNEI. The CDR3 runs to 13 residues.

This chain links TRBV7-9 with TRBJ2-7, with 7 bases lining up with TRBD1. Germline trimming cut 3 bases from V and 0 bases from J; bases unmatched to any gene: 2. CDR1 is SEHNR, CDR2 FQNEAQ, per germline (reference sequence). CDR3 length: 14 residues. CDR3 nucleotide sequence: TGTGCCAGCAGCTTGGACAGGACCTCCTACGAGCAGTACTTC. This codes for CASSLDRTSYEQYF.